This T cell receptor (beta chain) was captured in a study of Ad26.COV2.S vaccination and SARS-CoV-2 variants. V lost 2 bases, J lost 8 bases, and 6 bases lay in between. The CDR3 spans 11 residues. Germline loops: CDR1 MDHEN, CDR2 SYDVKM. Treatment reported: over 15 received Ad26.COV2.S at low or high dose, single or two shots; about 5 received placebo; per-sample allocation not given. It was on day 63 after the first vaccine or placebo injection that samples were taken. The data were produced by immunoSEQ multiplex PCR, yet TCRdb's version contains in-frame clones alone and is incomplete. The data hold 400,000 to 450,000 clones, with 75% to 95% observed a single time.

Specimen: peripheral blood, collected in a trial of Ad26.COV2.S vaccine versus placebo. This TCR came from a person aged 18 to 59 who received the Ad26.COV2.S COVID-19 vaccine or a placebo. The chain links TRBV28 to TRBJ1-1; D gene ambiguous. CDR3 in amino acids: CASSLIGEAFF. The CDR3 nucleotides are TGTGCCAGCAGTTTAATCGGCGAAGCTTTCTTT.